This TCR beta chain derives from a study of blood T cell repertoires in COVID-19. Deletions cut 0 bases from V and 6 bases from J, with 15 bases between. The CDR3 runs to 15 residues. The germline CDR1 and CDR2 sequences are SGHKS and YYEKEE (reference sequence). The table came from immunoSEQ multiplex PCR; TCRdb's copy has only in-frame clones and leaves some out. This table holds around 330,000 clones, 85% found once. The source of this sequence is a woman aged 25 to 39 who had been exposed to COVID-19. The chain carries TRBV5-5 and TRBJ1-2; possible D gene TRBD1, 6 bases. The specimen sequenced was PBMCs or T cells enriched from blood (not recorded which). The CDR3 nucleotides read TGTGCCAGCAGCTTGGTCAGCGGGGGGCCAAATGGCTACACCTTC. Translation gives CASSLVSGGPNGYTF.